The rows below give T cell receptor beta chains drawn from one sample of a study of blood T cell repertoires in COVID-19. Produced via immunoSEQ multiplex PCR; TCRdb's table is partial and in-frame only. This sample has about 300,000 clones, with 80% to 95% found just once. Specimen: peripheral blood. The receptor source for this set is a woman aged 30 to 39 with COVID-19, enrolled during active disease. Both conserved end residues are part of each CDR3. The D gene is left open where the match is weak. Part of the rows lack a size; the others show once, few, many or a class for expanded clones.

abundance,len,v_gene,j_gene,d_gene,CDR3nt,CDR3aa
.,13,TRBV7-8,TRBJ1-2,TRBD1,TGTGCCAGCAGCTCGGGACAGGATTTTTTTATCACCTTC,CASSSGQDFFITF
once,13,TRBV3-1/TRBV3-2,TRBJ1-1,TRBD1,TGTGCCAGCAGCTCTACAGGGGGCACTGAAGCTTTCTTT,CASSSTGGTEAFF
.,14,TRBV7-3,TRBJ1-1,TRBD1,TGTGCCAGCAGCAGACAGGGGACGAACACTGAAGCTTTCTTT,CASSRQGTNTEAFF
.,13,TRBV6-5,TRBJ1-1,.,TGTGCCAGCAGTTCAAGGACAGACACTGAAGCTTTCTTT,CASSSRTDTEAFF
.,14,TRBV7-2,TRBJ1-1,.,TGTGCCAGCAGCTCAACAAGGGGGGGGTATGAAGCTTTCTTT,CASSSTRGGYEAFF
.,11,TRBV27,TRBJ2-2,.,TGTGCCAGCAGTTTTTCGGGGGAGCTGTTTTTT,CASSFSGELFF
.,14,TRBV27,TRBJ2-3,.,TGTGCCAGCAGCGGGAGTTTCCGGACAGATACGCAGTATTTT,CASSGSFRTDTQYF
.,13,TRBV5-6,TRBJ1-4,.,TGTGCCAGCAGCAAGACAAGCGGAGAAAAACTGTTTTTT,CASSKTSGEKLFF
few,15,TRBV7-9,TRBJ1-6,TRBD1,TGTGCCAGCAGCGCTACAGGGGGCGTCGATTCACCCCTCCACTTT,CASSATGGVDSPLHF
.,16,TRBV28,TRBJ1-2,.,TGTGCCAGCAACCTACTGGGGCCGGGGGGTCCCCGTGGCTACACCTTC,CASNLLGPGGPRGYTF
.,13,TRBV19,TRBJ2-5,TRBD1,TGTGCCAGTAGTACGGACAGGGAAGAGACCCAGTACTTC,CASSTDREETQYF
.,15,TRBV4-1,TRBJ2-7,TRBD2,TGCGCCAGCAGCCACGTTCTAGCGGGAGGGGTCGAGCAGTACTTC,CASSHVLAGGVEQYF
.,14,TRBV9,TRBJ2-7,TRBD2,TGTGCCAGCAGCGACGGACTAGCGGAATACGAGCAGTACTTC,CASSDGLAEYEQYF
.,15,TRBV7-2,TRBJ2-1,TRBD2,TGTGCCAGCAGGCGGACTAGCGGGGAAGGGAATGAGCAGTTCTTC,CASRRTSGEGNEQFF
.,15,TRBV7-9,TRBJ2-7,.,TGTGCCAGCAGTTCGGACCGGGACACCAACTACGAGCAGTACTTC,CASSSDRDTNYEQYF
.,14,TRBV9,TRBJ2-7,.,TGTGCCAGCAGTTTAGGACAGATATCCTACGAGCAGTACTTC,CASSLGQISYEQYF
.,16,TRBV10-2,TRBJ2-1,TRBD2,TGCGCCAGCAGTGAGTCGCGGGGGGAGGGCCGGTATGAGCAGTTCTTC,CASSESRGEGRYEQFF
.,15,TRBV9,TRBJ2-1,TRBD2,TGTGCCAGCAGCGTAAGCGGGAGCGTCTACAATGAGCAGTTCTTC,CASSVSGSVYNEQFF
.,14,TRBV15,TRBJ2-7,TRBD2,TGTGCCACCAGCAGAGGCCGGGAGGGCTACGAGCAGTACTTC,CATSRGREGYEQYF
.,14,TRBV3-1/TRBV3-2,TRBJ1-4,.,TGTGCCACTATGGCCGGGACGGGAGAGGAAAAACTGTTTTTT,CATMAGTGEEKLFF
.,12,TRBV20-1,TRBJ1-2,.,TGCAGTGCTAGTGGGGCCTACTATGGCTACACCTTC,CSASGAYYGYTF
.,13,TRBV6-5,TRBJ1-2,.,TGTGCCAGCAGTTCCCGGGAGTCTGGTGGCTACACCTTC,CASSSRESGGYTF
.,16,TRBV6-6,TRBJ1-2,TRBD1,TGTGCCAGCAGCCAATTTGGACAGGGAGCTAACTATGGCTACACCTTC,CASSQFGQGANYGYTF
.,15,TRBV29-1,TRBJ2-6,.,TGCAGCGTTGAAGTGGCCAACTCTGGGGCCAACGTCCTGACTTTC,CSVEVANSGANVLTF
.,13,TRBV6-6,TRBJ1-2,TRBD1,TGTGCCAGCAGCCGACAGGGGGTCGATGGCTACACCTTC,CASSRQGVDGYTF
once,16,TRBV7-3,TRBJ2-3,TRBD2,TGTGCCAGCAGCTCGACTAGCGGTTCTAGCACAGATACGCAGTATTTT,CASSSTSGSSTDTQYF
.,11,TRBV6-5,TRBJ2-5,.,TGTGCCAGTAGAGAGGAAGAGACCCAGTACTTC,CASREEETQYF
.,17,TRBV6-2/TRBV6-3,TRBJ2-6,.,TGTGCCAGCAGTCAGTCTGGGAGAGGGTCTGGGGCCAACGTCCTGACTTTC,CASSQSGRGSGANVLTF
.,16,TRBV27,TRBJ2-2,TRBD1,TGTGCCAGCAGTTCGATCCGGGACAGGGACACCGGGGAGCTGTTTTTT,CASSSIRDRDTGELFF
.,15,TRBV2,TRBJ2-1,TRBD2,TGTGCCAGCAGTGATACTAGCGGGGCTTACAATGAGCAGTTCTTC,CASSDTSGAYNEQFF
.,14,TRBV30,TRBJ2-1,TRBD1,TGTGCCTGGAACCGGGACAGCTCCTACAATGAGCAGTTCTTC,CAWNRDSSYNEQFF
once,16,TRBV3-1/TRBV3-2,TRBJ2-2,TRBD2,TGTGCCAGCAGCCAAGTACTCCGGACTAGCACCGGGGAGCTGTTTTTT,CASSQVLRTSTGELFF
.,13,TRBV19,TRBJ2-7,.,TGTGCCAGTAGTATTCGAGGAACCTACGAGCAGTACTTC,CASSIRGTYEQYF
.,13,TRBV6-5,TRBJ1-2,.,TGTGCCAGCAGTTACTCGACTTTTCGGGGCTACACCTTC,CASSYSTFRGYTF
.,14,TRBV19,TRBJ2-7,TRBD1,TGTGCCAGTAGTAATCCGGGACAGACCTACGAGCAGTACTTC,CASSNPGQTYEQYF